This T cell receptor beta chain originates from a study of memory CD4+ T cells and cytomegalovirus serostatus. Overall study context: Donors were healthy Belgian adults, fewer than ten CMV seropositive and roughly 25 seronegative.

The sort gate was single viable CD3+CD4+CD8-CD45RO+ cells for memory CD4+ T cells. CMV serostatus came from serum IgG against pp150, pp28, p38, p52. The method was immunoSEQ multiplex PCR; TCRdb's version includes in-frame clones alone and lacks a portion of them. Seen here are 50,000 to 60,000 clones, over 70% observed once, and the top ten hold 1.5% to 2%. This clone was seen only once. The receptor's source is an adult in good health and CMV-seropositive. Sequenced sample: memory CD4+ T cells from blood.

The CDR3 loop is CATSRVGTAFGYTF. CDR3 coding DNA: TGTGCCACCAGCAGAGTGGGGACAGCCTTCGGGTACACCTTC. The rearrangement joins TRBV15 to TRBJ1-2; 7 bases are shared with TRBD1. Germline-derived CDR1 and CDR2 are LNHNV and YYDKDF (reference sequence). This CDR3 contains 14 residues. V lost 1 base, J lost 11 bases, and 10 bases stayed unmatched. The full variable domain, completed using reference TRBV15 and TRBJ1-2, is DAMVIQNPRYQVTQFGKPVTLSCSQTLNHNVMYWYQQKSSQAPKLLFHYYDKDFNNEADTPDNFQSRRPNTSFCFLDIRSPGLGDTAMYLCATSRVGTAFGYTFGSGTRLTVV.